These 27 T cell receptor beta chains were sequenced from one sample in a study of CD8+CD57+ T cells in acquired aplastic anemia. The use of genomic DNA as template underpinned the TCR beta VDJ and CDR3 profiling. From the reads, TCRdb called clonotypes with MiXCR, one entry per CDR3 protein. The sample records under 200,000 distinct CDR3 sequences, 50% to 75% being singletons. The specimen sequenced was sorted CD4+, CD8+, or CD8+CD57+ T cells (not recorded which) from PBMCs. These receptors all stem from a human donor with severe aplastic anemia or a healthy control (not recorded which).

V and J are TRBV7-6 and TRBJ2-7; no clear D gene. The germline CDR1 and CDR2 sequences are SGHVS and FNYEAQ. V was pared by 5 bases and J by 2 bases, with 13 bases between. This CDR3 is built from 14 residues. The CDR3 region is CASSPGALPYEQYF. CDR3 bases: TGTGCCAGCAGCCCTGGAGCGTTACCCTACGAGCAGTACTTC.

This chain joins TRBV7-9 and TRBJ2-7; 9 nucleotides align to TRBD1. This CDR3 is built from 15 residues. Germline lookup yields CDR1 SEHNR and CDR2 FQNEAQ (reference sequence). V shed 5 bases and J 2 bases; nucleotides not matched to a gene: 7. The CDR3 nucleotides read TGTGCCAGCAGCCAACAGGGGGCCCTCACCTACGAGCAGTACTTC. As protein: CASSQQGALTYEQYF.

The chain links TRBV2 to TRBJ2-7; D gene uncertain. The CDR3 is made up of 13 amino acids. The germline CDR1 and CDR2 sequences are SNHLY and FYNNEI. Trimming shortened V by 8 bases and J by 1 base, and 12 bases separated the two germline ends. The CDR3 DNA is TGTGCCAGCTCGAACAGCCGTTCCTACGAGCAGTACTTC. It yields the protein CASSNSRSYEQYF.

This clonotype was recorded at least ten times. CDR3 DNA: TGTGCCAGCTCACCACCAGGTTTGACGAACACTGAAGCTTTCTTT. Protein sequence: CASSPPGLTNTEAFF. The gene calls are TRBV18 and TRBJ1-1; no reliable D call. V lost 0 bases and J lost 1, with 9 bases in between. Germline V CDR1 and CDR2: KGHSH, LQKENI. The length of the CDR3 is 15 residues.

The V and J genes are TRBV7-8 and TRBJ2-7; TRBD2 is a possible D gene (5 bases). From germline, CDR1 is SGHVS and CDR2 FQNEAQ. Trimming left V 5 bases short and J 1 base short, with 12 bases between. The length of the CDR3 is 14 residues. As DNA, the CDR3 is TGTGCCAGCAGCCCCTCCGGGGTTTCCTACGAGCAGTACTTC. It encodes CASSPSGVSYEQYF.

The table lists this clonotype with many counts. The chain joins TRBV27 to TRBJ1-4, with D hard to call. CDR1 is MNHEY and CDR2 is SMNVEV in the germline V gene (reference sequence). Trimming left V 6 bases short and J 8 bases short, with 7 bases between. The CDR3 covers 11 residues. The CDR3: CASSLGEKLFF. CDR3 coding DNA: TGTGCCAGCAGCCTGGGGGAAAAACTGTTTTTT.

The chain joins TRBV9 to TRBJ2-5; no firm D call. Germline loops: CDR1 SGDLS, CDR2 YYNGEE. This CDR3 comprises 16 residues. The V gene lost 0 bases and the J gene lost 2 bases, with 14 bases spanning the gap. This chain's CDR3 is CASSVVPSGGQETQYF. The CDR3 nucleotides read TGTGCCAGCAGCGTAGTGCCGTCTGGCGGACAAGAGACCCAGTACTTC. The whole variable domain, remainder taken from reference TRBV9 and TRBJ2-5, is DSGVTQTPKHLITATGQRVTLRCSPRSGDLSVYWYQQSLDQGLQFLIQYYNGEERAKGNILERFSAQQFPDLHSELNLSSLELGDSALYFCASSVVPSGGQETQYFGPGTRLLVL.

This clonotype occurred a few times. This chain connects TRBV19 to TRBJ2-7; D could derive from TRBD1 or TRBD2 (5 bases each). Germline loops: CDR1 LNHDA, CDR2 SQIVND (reference sequence). Trimming took 8 bases from V and 0 from J, leaving 8 bases between them. The length of the CDR3 is 12 residues. The CDR3 sequence: CASGDGSYEQYF. The CDR3 DNA reads TGTGCCAGTGGGGACGGCTCCTACGAGCAGTACTTC.

CDR3 amino acids: CSARPMTGTSYEQYF. The CDR3 nucleotides are TGCAGTGCTAGACCCATGACAGGGACCTCCTACGAGCAGTACTTC. The chain employs TRBV20-1 and TRBJ2-7; 7 bases fit TRBD1. The germline V gene encodes CDR1 DFQATT and CDR2 SNEGSKA (reference sequence). V lost 2 bases, J lost 0 bases, and 7 bases stayed unmatched. The CDR3 is made up of 15 amino acids.

The CDR3 protein is CASQGNYNSPLHF. The CDR3 DNA is TGTGCCAGCCAGGGAAACTATAATTCACCCCTCCACTTT. V and J are TRBV10-3 and TRBJ1-6; TRBD1 might be the D (5 bases). Trimming took off 10 bases at V and 3 bases at J, with 10 bases between the two ends. The CDR3 is 13 amino acids. Germline CDR1 reads ENHRY; CDR2 reads SYGVKD.

The chain combines TRBV19 with TRBJ1-1; TRBD1 is a possible D gene (6 bases). V shed 5 bases and J shed 4 bases, with 11 bases lying between them. CDR3 length equals 13 residues. CDR1 and CDR2 from the germline V gene are LNHDA and SQIVND (reference sequence). CDR3 sequence: CASSSVRGTEAFF. The CDR3 DNA is TGTGCCAGTAGTTCGGTCAGGGGCACTGAAGCTTTCTTT.

CDR3 in amino acids: CATSRDNQPQHF. The CDR3 DNA reads as TGTGCCACCAGCAGAGACAATCAGCCCCAGCATTTT. The J gene is TRBJ1-5, the V gene TRBV15; D gene unclear. The CDR3 sequence is 12 residues long. V lost 0 bases and J 3 bases, leaving 0 bases between the germline ends. Germline V gives CDR1 LNHNV, CDR2 YYDKDF (reference sequence).

The chain's CDR3 is CASSILGNEQFF. The CDR3 region has the DNA TGTGCCAGTAGTATATTAGGCAATGAGCAGTTCTTC. The J gene is TRBJ2-1, the V gene TRBV19; unclear D gene. Germline values: CDR1 LNHDA, CDR2 SQIVND (reference sequence). Trimming stripped 2 bases from V and 6 bases from J, with 5 bases between. The CDR3 runs 12 residues.

This sequence joins TRBV7-2 and TRBJ1-2; D gene unclear. V gave up 6 bases and J gave up 4 bases, with 15 bases separating them. Per germline, CDR1 SGHTA and CDR2 FQGNSA. This CDR3 has 14 amino acids. CDR3 loop: CASSEGTGLYGYTF. CDR3 coding DNA: TGTGCCAGCAGTGAAGGCACCGGGCTCTATGGCTACACCTTC. The full variable domain, in which reference TRBV7-2 and TRBJ1-2 provide the parts outside the CDR3, is GAGVSQSPSNKVTEKGKDVELRCDPISGHTALYWYRQSLGQGLEFLIYFQGNSAPDKSGLPSDRFSAERTGGSVSTLTIQRTQQEDSAVYLCASSEGTGLYGYTFGSGTRLTVV.

The chain combines TRBV15 with TRBJ2-2, with TRBD2 as a possible D gene (5 bases). The end of the DNA aligns better with TRBJ2-3, so the J call may be wrong. The length of the CDR3 is 16 residues. Germline V gene sequence: CDR1 LNHNV, CDR2 YYDKDF (reference sequence). In nucleotides, the CDR3 is TGTGCCACCAGGACGAAAATGAGGGCCGGGGCAGATACGCAGTATTTT. Its translation is CATRTKMRAGADTQYF.

This chain joins TRBV29-1 and TRBJ2-5; 7 nucleotides line up with TRBD1. Germline CDR1 reads SQVTM; CDR2 reads ANQGSEA. This CDR3 region has 12 residues. The ends lost 4 bases at V and 1 base at J; junction bases unmatched: 0. As DNA, the CDR3 is TGCAGCGTTGGGGACAGCCAAGAGACCCAGTACTTC. This encodes CSVGDSQETQYF.

A note on this clonotype: At one of its ends the junction is not consistent with the germline gene, which may arise from a read error. The chain has TRBV29-1 and TRBJ2-1; D unresolved. Germline CDR1 is SQVTM and CDR2 is ANQGSEA. The CDR3 has 11 amino acids. CDR3 bases: TGCAGTGTTGATACGGGCTATGAGCAGTTCTTC. Translated: CSVDTGYEQFF.

Comment on this clonotype: A much larger clone sits a single nucleotide away, making a read error possible. The chain links TRBV10-2 to TRBJ1-5, with D uncertain. The CDR3 spans 12 residues. Germline CDR1 WSHSY, CDR2 SAAADI. V lost 2 bases and J 6 bases, leaving 5 bases between the germline ends. The CDR3 DNA sequence: TGCGCCAGCAGTGAGCTGCCTCAGCCCCAGCATTTT. It codes for CASSELPQPQHF.

This rearrangement joins TRBV29-1 to TRBJ2-6; a weak D match, TRBD1 (6 bases). CDR1 and CDR2 (germline): SQVTM, ANQGSEA. CDR3 length: 16 amino acids. Trimming shortened V by 0 bases and J by 4 bases, and 13 bases separated the two germline ends. Here the CDR3 reads CSVEEDGTSGANVLTF. In DNA form, the CDR3 reads TGCAGCGTTGAAGAGGATGGGACATCCGGGGCCAACGTCCTGACTTTC.

As for this clonotype: A much larger clonotype is one base distant, so this may be a read error. The rearrangement links TRBV12-3 or TRBV12-4 to TRBJ1-1; a possible D gene is TRBD1 (6 bases). Between the trimmed V and J ends, which lost 6 bases and 3 bases, there was a span of 23 bases. This CDR3 is built from 17 residues. The DNA of the CDR3 is TGTGCCAGCAGGCCCGCCCCCAGGGGCAAGGTTGACACTGAAGCTTTCTTT. Its protein product is CASRPAPRGKVDTEAFF.

The chain links TRBV10-3 to TRBJ1-4; D call uncertain. Germline CDR1 is ENHRY and CDR2 is SYGVKD. Trimming took 4 bases from V and 3 from J, leaving 6 bases between them. CDR3 size: 13 residues. This CDR3 is CAISGQSNEKLFF. Here the CDR3 DNA reads TGTGCCATCAGTGGCCAGTCTAATGAAAAACTGTTTTTT.

The table lists this clonotype with many counts. This chain connects TRBV19 to TRBJ2-3, with D maybe TRBD1 (6 bases). Per the germline V gene, CDR1 is LNHDA and CDR2 is SQIVND (reference sequence). Deletions cut 4 bases from V and 3 bases from J, with 11 bases between. The CDR3 loop spans 14 amino acids. The CDR3 DNA sequence: TGTGCCAGTAGTAGCGTGGGGGCAACAGATACGCAGTATTTT. Amino acid sequence: CASSSVGATDTQYF.

This sequence joins TRBV7-9 and TRBJ2-1; 10 bases are shared with TRBD1. Germline lookup yields CDR1 SEHNR and CDR2 FQNEAQ (reference sequence). The CDR3 is made up of 15 amino acids. The V gene end was trimmed by 7 bases and the J gene end by 4 bases; junction bases not matched to a gene: 7. This CDR3 reads CASTKGQGLYNEQFF. In nucleotides, the CDR3 is TGTGCCAGCACCAAGGGACAGGGGCTTTACAATGAGCAGTTCTTC.

The chain employs TRBV7-3 and TRBJ2-5; TRBD1 might be the D (6 bases). Trimming removed 5 bases at V and 2 bases at J, with 15 bases between. The germline V gene encodes CDR1 SGHTA and CDR2 FQGTGA. This CDR3 is 15 amino acids long. The DNA of the CDR3 is TGTGCCAGCAGCCCCACAGGGTCTGGGCAAGAGACCCAGTACTTC. Encoded protein: CASSPTGSGQETQYF.

The V and J genes are TRBV29-1 and TRBJ1-1, with D uncertain. V was shortened by 4 bases and J by 0 bases, with 9 bases between the two germline ends. Germline V gene lookup returns CDR1 SQVTM and CDR2 ANQGSEA. This CDR3 has 13 residues. The CDR3 here is CSVVVDMNTEAFF. CDR3 nucleotide sequence: TGCAGCGTTGTCGTGGATATGAACACTGAAGCTTTCTTT.

This clonotype was recorded a few times. This chain uses TRBV6-1 with TRBJ2-2; a weak D match, TRBD1 (6 bases). The V end lost 7 bases, the J end lost 0 bases, and 15 bases lay between the germline ends. The germline CDR1 and CDR2 sequences are MNHNS and SASEGT. The CDR3 is 16 residues long. CDR3 sequence: CASMDWGQANTGELFF. The CDR3 DNA follows: TGTGCCAGCATGGATTGGGGGCAGGCGAACACCGGGGAGCTGTTTTTT.

The rearrangement joins TRBV2 to TRBJ1-2; D is unclear. V was trimmed by 11 bases and J by 4 bases, leaving 17 bases between them. The CDR3 has 13 amino acids. Looked up from germline, CDR1 is SNHLY and CDR2 is FYNNEI. The CDR3 region is CASYAGDSYGYTF. DNA of the CDR3: TGTGCCTCATACGCTGGAGATAGCTATGGCTACACCTTC.